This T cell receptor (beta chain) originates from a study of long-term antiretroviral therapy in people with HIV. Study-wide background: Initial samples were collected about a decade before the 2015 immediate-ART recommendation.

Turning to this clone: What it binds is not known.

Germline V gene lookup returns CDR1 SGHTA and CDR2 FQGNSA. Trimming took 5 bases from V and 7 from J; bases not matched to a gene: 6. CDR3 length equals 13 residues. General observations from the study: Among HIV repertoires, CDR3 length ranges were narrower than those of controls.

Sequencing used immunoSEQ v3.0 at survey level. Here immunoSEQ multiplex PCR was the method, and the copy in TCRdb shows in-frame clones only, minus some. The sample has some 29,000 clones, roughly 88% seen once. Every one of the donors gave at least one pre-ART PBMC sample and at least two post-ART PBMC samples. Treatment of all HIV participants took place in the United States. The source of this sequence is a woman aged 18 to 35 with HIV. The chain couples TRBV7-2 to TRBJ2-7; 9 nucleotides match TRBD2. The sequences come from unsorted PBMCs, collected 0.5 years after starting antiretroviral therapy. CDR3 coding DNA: TGTGCCAGCAGCCGGCCTCTAGCGGGGGAGCAGTACTTC. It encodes CASSRPLAGEQYF.